This TCR beta chain came from a study of PD-1 blockade in classical Hodgkin lymphoma. Study results and caveats: Diversity similar to that of newly diagnosed patients was seen at baseline in complete responders.

Each patient experienced a relapse that followed autologous stem cell transplantation, and brentuximab vedotin exposure varied. Clones were read by immunoSEQ multiplex PCR, and TCRdb kept only the in-frame ones, dropping some. The sample records about 97,000 clones, approximately 88% being singletons. Of note for this clone: Antigen unknown.

This receptor was taken from a human donor with classical Hodgkin lymphoma. Sequencing used peripheral blood mononuclear cells (PBMCs), obtained at baseline.

CDR3 nucleotides: TGTGCCAGCAGCTCCTCCAGGGGAGGGAAGGAGACCCAGTACTTC. It codes for CASSSSRGGKETQYF. The V gene is TRBV7-2, the J gene TRBJ2-5, with a possible D match to TRBD2 (7 bases). The CDR3 totals 15 residues. Germline-derived CDR1 and CDR2 are SGHTA and FQGNSA. The V end lost 4 bases, the J end lost 5 bases, and 17 bases lay between the germline ends.